The T cell receptor (beta chain) under discussion was sequenced for a study of T cell repertoires in ileal Crohn's disease. The CDR3 is 13 residues long. V shed 0 bases and J shed 4 bases, with 6 bases lying between them. The germline gives CDR1 LGHNA, CDR2 YSLEER. The repertoire was sequenced with immunoSEQ multiplex PCR; TCRdb's copy has only in-frame clones and lacks some. The data show tens of thousands of clones, approximately 78% seen once. The clonotype originates from an adult with Crohn's disease. V gene TRBV4-3 combines with J gene TRBJ1-2; D not resolved. The sequenced sample was ileal tissue. The CDR3 DNA is TGCGCCAGCAGCCAAGAACTCCTCTATGGCTACACCTTC. The encoded protein is CASSQELLYGYTF.